This record looks at one TCR beta chain sequence and its context. The data stem from a study of graft-versus-host responses after intestinal transplantation. Produced via immunoSEQ multiplex PCR; TCRdb's table is partial and in-frame only. The sample consists of just over 20,000 clones, 92% of them appearing once. The V and J ends lost 1 base and 4 bases, in that order; junction bases with no gene match: 7. CDR1 is SGHTA, CDR2 FQGNSA, per germline. CDR3 length: 17 amino acids. The material sequenced was PBMCs, taken approximately 260 days after intestinal transplant. This chain links TRBV7-2 with TRBJ2-3, with 11 bases fitting TRBD2. The TCR comes from a human patient who received an intestinal transplant, so some T cells may come from the graft donor. CDR3 sequence reads: CASSLVLAGGSADTQYF. The CDR3 DNA reads TGTGCCAGCAGCTTAGTTCTAGCGGGAGGATCGGCAGATACGCAGTATTTT.